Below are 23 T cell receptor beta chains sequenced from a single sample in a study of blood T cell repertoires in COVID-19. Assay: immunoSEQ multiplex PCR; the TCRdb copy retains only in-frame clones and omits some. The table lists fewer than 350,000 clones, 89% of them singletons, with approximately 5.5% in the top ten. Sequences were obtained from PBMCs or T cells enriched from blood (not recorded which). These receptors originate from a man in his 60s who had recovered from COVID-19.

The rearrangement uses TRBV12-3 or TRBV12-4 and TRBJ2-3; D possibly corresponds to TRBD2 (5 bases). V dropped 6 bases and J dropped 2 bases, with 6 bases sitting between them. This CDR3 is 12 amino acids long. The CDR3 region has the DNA TGTGCCAGCAGGCGGGCCACAGATACGCAGTATTTT. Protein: CASRRATDTQYF.

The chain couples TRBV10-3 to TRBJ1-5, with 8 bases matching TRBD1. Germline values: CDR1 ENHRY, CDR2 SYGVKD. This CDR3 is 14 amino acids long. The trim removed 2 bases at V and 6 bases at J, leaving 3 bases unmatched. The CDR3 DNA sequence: TGTGCCATCAGTGAGGCAGGGGGCTTTCAGCCCCAGCATTTT. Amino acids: CAISEAGGFQPQHF.

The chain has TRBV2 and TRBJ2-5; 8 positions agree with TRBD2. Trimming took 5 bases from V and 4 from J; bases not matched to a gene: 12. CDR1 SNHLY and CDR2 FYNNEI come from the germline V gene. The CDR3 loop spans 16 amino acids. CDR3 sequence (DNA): TGTGCCAGCAGTAAACGGCTGAGCGGGAGTGGAGAGACCCAGTACTTC. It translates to CASSKRLSGSGETQYF.

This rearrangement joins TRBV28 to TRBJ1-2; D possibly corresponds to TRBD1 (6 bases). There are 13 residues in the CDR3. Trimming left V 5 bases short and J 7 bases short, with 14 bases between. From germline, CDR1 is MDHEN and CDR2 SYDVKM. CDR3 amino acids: CASSTHNRAGYTF. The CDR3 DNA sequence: TGTGCCAGCAGTACACATAACAGGGCTGGCTACACCTTC.

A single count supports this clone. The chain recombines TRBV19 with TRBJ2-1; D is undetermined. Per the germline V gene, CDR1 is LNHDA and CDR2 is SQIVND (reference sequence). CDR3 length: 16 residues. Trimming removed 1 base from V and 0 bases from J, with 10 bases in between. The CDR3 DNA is TGTGCCAGTAGTATAGGTCCGGTGAGCTCCTACAATGAGCAGTTCTTC. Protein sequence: CASSIGPVSSYNEQFF.

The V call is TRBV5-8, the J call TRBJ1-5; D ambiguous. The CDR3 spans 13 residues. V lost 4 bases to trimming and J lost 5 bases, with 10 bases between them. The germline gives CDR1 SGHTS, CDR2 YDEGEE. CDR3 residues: CASSTWGDQPQHF. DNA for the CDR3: TGTGCCAGCAGCACCTGGGGAGATCAGCCCCAGCATTTT. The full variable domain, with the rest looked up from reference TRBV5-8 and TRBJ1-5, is EAGVTQSPTHLIKTRGQQATLRCSPISGHTSVYWYQQALGLGLQFLLWYDEGEERNRGNFPPRFSGRQFPNYSSELNVNALELEDSALYLCASSTWGDQPQHFGDGTRLSIL.

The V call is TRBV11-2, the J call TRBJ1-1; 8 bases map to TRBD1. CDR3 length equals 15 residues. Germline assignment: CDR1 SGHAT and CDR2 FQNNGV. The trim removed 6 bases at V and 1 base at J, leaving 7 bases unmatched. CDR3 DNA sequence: TGTGCCAGCAGATCCGGGACAGGATGGAACACTGAAGCTTTCTTT. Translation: CASRSGTGWNTEAFF.

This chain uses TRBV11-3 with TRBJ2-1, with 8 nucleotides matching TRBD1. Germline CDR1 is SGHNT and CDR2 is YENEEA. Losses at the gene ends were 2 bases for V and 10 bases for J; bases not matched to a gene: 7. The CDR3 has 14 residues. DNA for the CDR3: TGTGCCAGCAGCTTATATCAGGGGGCGCGCGAGCAGTTCTTC. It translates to CASSLYQGAREQFF.

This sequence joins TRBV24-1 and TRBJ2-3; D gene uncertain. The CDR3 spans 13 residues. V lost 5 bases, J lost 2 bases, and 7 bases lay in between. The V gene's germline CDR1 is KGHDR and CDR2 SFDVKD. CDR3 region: CATSAQNTDTQYF. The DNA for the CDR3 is TGTGCCACCAGTGCCCAAAACACAGATACGCAGTATTTT.

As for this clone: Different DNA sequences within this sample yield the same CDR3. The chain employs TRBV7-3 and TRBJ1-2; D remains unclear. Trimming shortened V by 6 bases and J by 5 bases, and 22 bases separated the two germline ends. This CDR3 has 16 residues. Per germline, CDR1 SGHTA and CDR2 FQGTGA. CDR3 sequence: CASSPEGGSPRYGYTF. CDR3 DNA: TGTGCCAGCAGTCCGGAGGGTGGTTCCCCACGATATGGCTACACCTTC.

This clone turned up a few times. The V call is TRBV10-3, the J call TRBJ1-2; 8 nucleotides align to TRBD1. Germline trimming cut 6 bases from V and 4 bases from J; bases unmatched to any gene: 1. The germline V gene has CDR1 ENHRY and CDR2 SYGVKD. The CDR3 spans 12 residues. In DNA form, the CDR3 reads TGTGCCATCAGAGACAGGGGCTATGGCTACACCTTC. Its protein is CAIRDRGYGYTF.

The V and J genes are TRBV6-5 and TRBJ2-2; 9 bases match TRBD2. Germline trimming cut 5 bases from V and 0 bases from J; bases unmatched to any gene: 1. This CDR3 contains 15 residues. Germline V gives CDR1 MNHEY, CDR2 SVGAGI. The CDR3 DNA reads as TGTGCCAGCAGTAGACTAGCGGCGAACACCGGGGAGCTGTTTTTT. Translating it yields CASSRLAANTGELFF.

In DNA form, the CDR3 reads TGTGCCATCAGTTGGACTAGCGGCTCCTACGAGCAGTACTTC. It specifies CAISWTSGSYEQYF. The V and J genes are TRBV10-3 and TRBJ2-7, with 10 bases that match TRBD2. From germline, CDR1 is ENHRY and CDR2 SYGVKD. The trim removed 5 bases at V and 0 bases at J, leaving 1 base unmatched. The CDR3 is 14 amino acids.

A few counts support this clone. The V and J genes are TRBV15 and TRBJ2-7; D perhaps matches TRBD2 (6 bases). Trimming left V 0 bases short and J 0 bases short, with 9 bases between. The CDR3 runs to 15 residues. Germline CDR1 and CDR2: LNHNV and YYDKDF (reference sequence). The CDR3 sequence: CATSREGGGSYEQYF. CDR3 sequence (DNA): TGTGCCACCAGCAGAGAGGGGGGAGGCTCCTACGAGCAGTACTTC.

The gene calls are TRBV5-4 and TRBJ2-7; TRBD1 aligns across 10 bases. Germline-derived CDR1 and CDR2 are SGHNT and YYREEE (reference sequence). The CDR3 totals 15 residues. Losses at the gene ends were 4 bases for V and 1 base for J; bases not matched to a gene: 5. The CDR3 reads CASSRDRGGSYEQYF. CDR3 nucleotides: TGTGCCAGCAGCAGGGACAGGGGTGGTTCCTACGAGCAGTACTTC.

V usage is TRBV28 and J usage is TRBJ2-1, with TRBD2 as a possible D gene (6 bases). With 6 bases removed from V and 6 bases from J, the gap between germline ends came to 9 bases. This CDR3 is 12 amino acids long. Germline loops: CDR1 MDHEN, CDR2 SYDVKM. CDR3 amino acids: CASRATSNEQFF. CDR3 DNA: TGTGCCAGCAGGGCGACTAGCAATGAGCAGTTCTTC.

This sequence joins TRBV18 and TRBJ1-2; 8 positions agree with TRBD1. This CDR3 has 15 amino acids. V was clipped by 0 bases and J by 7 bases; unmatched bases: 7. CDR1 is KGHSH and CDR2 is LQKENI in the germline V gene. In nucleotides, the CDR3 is TGTGCCAGCTCACCACCGTTGGACAGGGCCCTTGGCTACACCTTC. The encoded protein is CASSPPLDRALGYTF.

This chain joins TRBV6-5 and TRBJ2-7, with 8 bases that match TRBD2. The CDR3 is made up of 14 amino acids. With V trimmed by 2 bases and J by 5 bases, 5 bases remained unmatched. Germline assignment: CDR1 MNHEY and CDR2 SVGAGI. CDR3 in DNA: TGTGCCAGCAGTTACCGGGAGGGGATTGACGAGCAGTACTTC. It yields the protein CASSYREGIDEQYF.

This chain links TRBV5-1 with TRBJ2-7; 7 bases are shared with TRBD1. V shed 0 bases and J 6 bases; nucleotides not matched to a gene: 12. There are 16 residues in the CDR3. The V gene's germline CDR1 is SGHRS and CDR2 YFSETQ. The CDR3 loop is CASSLGQGVIGTEQYF. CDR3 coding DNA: TGCGCCAGCAGCTTGGGGCAGGGGGTTATCGGAACCGAGCAGTACTTC.

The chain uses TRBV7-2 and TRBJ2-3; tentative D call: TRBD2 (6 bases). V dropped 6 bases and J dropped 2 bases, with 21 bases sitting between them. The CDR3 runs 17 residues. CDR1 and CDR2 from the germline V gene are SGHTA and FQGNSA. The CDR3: CASRGGFGRELTDTQYF. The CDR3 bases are TGTGCCAGCAGGGGGGGATTCGGGAGAGAACTCACAGATACGCAGTATTTT.

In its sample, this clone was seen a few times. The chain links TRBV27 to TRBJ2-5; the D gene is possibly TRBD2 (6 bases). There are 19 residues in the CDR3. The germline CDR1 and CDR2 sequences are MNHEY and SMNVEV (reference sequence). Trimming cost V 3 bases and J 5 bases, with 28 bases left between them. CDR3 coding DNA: TGTGCCAGCAGTTTGGGGACTCAAAGAGTTTTTGGGTTGGCGGAGACCCAGTACTTC. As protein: CASSLGTQRVFGLAETQYF.

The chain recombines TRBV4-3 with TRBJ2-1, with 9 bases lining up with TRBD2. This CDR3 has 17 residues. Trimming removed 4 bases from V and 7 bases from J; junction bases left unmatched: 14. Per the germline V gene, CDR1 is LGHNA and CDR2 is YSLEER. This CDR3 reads CASSPRWGREGQNEQFF. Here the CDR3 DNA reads TGCGCCAGCAGCCCTCGGTGGGGGCGGGAGGGCCAAAATGAGCAGTTCTTC.

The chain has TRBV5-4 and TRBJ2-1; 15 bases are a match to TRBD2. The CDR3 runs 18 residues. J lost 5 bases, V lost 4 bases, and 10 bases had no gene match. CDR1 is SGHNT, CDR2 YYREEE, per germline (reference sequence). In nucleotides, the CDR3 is TGTGCCAGCAGCCCAATAGGGACTAGCGGGAGGATAAACAATGAGCAGTTCTTC. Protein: CASSPIGTSGRINNEQFF.